Following are 22 T cell receptor beta chains from one sample sequenced in a study of metastatic and nonmetastatic thyroid tumors (dated by TCRdb to 2018 to 2020). Preparation of the library involved PCR. TCRdb names Illumina HiSeq 4000 as the instrument used. TCRdb passed the public sequencing reads through fastp at Q25 and MiXCR, retaining productive beta sequences. This sample lists under 6,000 clones; more than 30% were detected once. In total, the top ten clones hold 20% of the sample. No treatment had been received by any patient before thyroid surgery. Material for sequencing was adjacent normal tissue. These receptors all come from a female donor with papillary thyroid cancer or a benign thyroid nodule (not recorded which). Some clones in this sample may be carry-over from other donors' samples.

The rearrangement uses TRBV12-5 and TRBJ1-1; TRBD1 matches at 7 bases. CDR3 length: 15 amino acids. V trimming: 5 bases; J trimming: 5 bases; junction bases outside the gene matches: 11. From germline, CDR1 is LGHNT and CDR2 FRNRAP. The CDR3 loop is CASGPGTGVGTEAFF. CDR3 coding DNA: TGTGCTAGTGGTCCCGGAACAGGGGTGGGGACTGAAGCTTTCTTT.

This clone was seen at least ten times. The rearrangement links TRBV5-4 to TRBJ2-7, with D perhaps given as TRBD1 or TRBD2 (5 bases each). This CDR3 is 13 amino acids long. The germline V and J ends were trimmed by 3 bases and 3 bases, with 10 bases remaining between them. The germline gives CDR1 SGHNT, CDR2 YYREEE (reference sequence). The CDR3 sequence: CASSSGRHYEQYF. The DNA for the CDR3 is TGTGCCAGCAGCTCGGGACGCCACTACGAGCAGTACTTC.

The chain employs TRBV30 and TRBJ1-1; D might be TRBD1 (5 bases). V shed 0 bases and J shed 8 bases, with 10 bases lying between them. The CDR3 covers 12 residues. Germline V gene sequence: CDR1 GTSNPN, CDR2 SVGIG (reference sequence). Here the CDR3 DNA reads TGTGCCTGGAGTGTCCCAGGGTTGGAAGCTTTCTTT. Its translation: CAWSVPGLEAFF. The entire variable domain, with the rest obtained from reference TRBV30 and TRBJ1-1, is as follows: SQTIHQWPATLVQPVGSPLSLECTVEGTSNPNLYWYRQAAGRGLQLLFYSVGIGQISSEVPQNLSASRPQDRQFILSSKKLLLSDSGFYLCAWSVPGLEAFFGQGTRLTVV.

This chain connects TRBV5-1 to TRBJ1-2; D uncertain. The CDR3 spans 13 residues. Trimming took off 4 bases at V and 4 bases at J, with 11 bases between the two ends. Per germline, CDR1 SGHRS and CDR2 YFSETQ. CDR3 nucleotides: TGCGCCAGCAGCGATGGGCCTACCTATGGCTACACCTTC. The encoded protein is CASSDGPTYGYTF.

The chain combines TRBV11-3 with TRBJ2-2; 7 bases map to TRBD1. From germline, CDR1 is SGHNT and CDR2 YENEEA. The V gene end was trimmed by 5 bases and the J gene end by 4 bases; junction bases not matched to a gene: 7. This CDR3 contains 15 residues. The CDR3 spells CASSQRQGATGELFF. The DNA for the CDR3 is TGTGCCAGCAGCCAACGACAGGGCGCCACCGGGGAGCTGTTTTTT.

The chain combines TRBV15 with TRBJ1-4; D gene ambiguous. The CDR3 has 15 residues. The germline CDR1 and CDR2 sequences are LNHNV and YYDKDF (reference sequence). V was clipped by 3 bases and J by 0 bases, with 8 bases between them. CDR3 region: CATSSYIATNEKLFF. Written as DNA, the CDR3 is TGTGCCACCAGCAGCTACATCGCAACTAATGAAAAACTGTTTTTT.

V gene TRBV20-1 combines with J gene TRBJ1-5, with D hard to call. This CDR3 spans 15 amino acids. From germline, CDR1 is DFQATT and CDR2 SNEGSKA (reference sequence). V was clipped by 4 bases and J by 0 bases, with 13 bases between them. The CDR3 nucleotides read TGCAGTGCTATTCCGGCCAAGTATAGCAATCAGCCCCAGCATTTT. Its protein product is CSAIPAKYSNQPQHF.

V and J are TRBV6-6 and TRBJ1-2; 10 bases align to TRBD1. This CDR3 has 16 residues. Germline lookup yields CDR1 MNHNY and CDR2 SVGAGI (reference sequence). V lost 1 base to trimming and J lost 0 bases; unmatched junction nucleotides: 2. CDR3 DNA: TGTGCCAGCAGTTACTTAGGACAGGGGGCTAACTATGGCTACACCTTC. Protein product: CASSYLGQGANYGYTF.

V and J are TRBV12-3 or TRBV12-4 and TRBJ1-6, with 7 nucleotides matching TRBD1. CDR3 size: 15 residues. V was pared by 3 bases and J by 10 bases, with 9 bases of the junction left unmatched. CDR3 DNA: TGTGCCAGCAGTTTCGGTGCACAGGGGTTATCACCCCTCCACTTT. Its protein product is CASSFGAQGLSPLHF.

This clone was seen a handful of times. The CDR3: CASSTSLAGDDNEQFF. In nucleotides, the CDR3 is TGTGCCAGCAGTACATCCCTAGCGGGAGACGACAATGAGCAGTTCTTC. The gene calls are TRBV12-3 or TRBV12-4 and TRBJ2-1, with 10 nucleotides matching TRBD2. Trimming cost V 5 bases and J 5 bases; bases outside gene matches: 9. The CDR3 length is 16 residues.

By share, this clone counts as medium-sized. J is TRBJ2-3 and V is TRBV27; 7 nucleotides align to TRBD2. This CDR3 contains 16 residues. Germline CDR1 reads MNHEY; CDR2 reads SMNVEV (reference sequence). J gave up 2 bases and V 5 bases, and 10 bases lay outside the gene matches. The CDR3 protein is CASSTGGDYFTDTQYF. The DNA for the CDR3 is TGTGCCAGCAGTACTGGGGGGGACTACTTCACAGATACGCAGTATTTT.

This clone was seen a few times. This sequence joins TRBV28 and TRBJ2-7; 10 nucleotides agree with TRBD1. Germline V lookup: CDR1 MDHEN, CDR2 SYDVKM. There are 15 residues in the CDR3. Trimming cost V 7 bases and J 5 bases; bases outside gene matches: 11. The CDR3 is CASISPGTGENEQYF. As DNA, the CDR3 is TGTGCCAGCATTTCACCGGGGACAGGGGAAAACGAGCAGTACTTC.

V and J are TRBV20-1 and TRBJ2-3; maybe TRBD2 (6 bases). V dropped 0 bases and J dropped 8 bases, with 9 bases sitting between them. The CDR3 loop spans 12 amino acids. Germline CDR1 is DFQATT and CDR2 is SNEGSKA (reference sequence). In nucleotides, the CDR3 is TGCAGTGCTAGAGACCCAGCGGGTACGCAGTATTTT. It translates to CSARDPAGTQYF.

In this sample, this clone turned up a few times. Its ends do not fully match the called genes, so a read error is possible. This chain joins TRBV25-1 and TRBJ2-7; D remains unclear. Germline V lookup: CDR1 MGHDK, CDR2 SYGVNS. The length of the CDR3 is 13 residues. The CDR3 reads CASSAIRTYGQYF. The CDR3, as DNA: TGTGCCAGCTCTGCTATCAGGACCTACGGGCAGTACTTC.

This clone occurred a few times. The V and J genes are TRBV2 and TRBJ2-2; D not certain. The germline CDR1 and CDR2 sequences are SNHLY and FYNNEI. The V end was cut by 1 base, the J end by 5 bases, with 8 bases between. CDR3 length: 14 amino acids. The CDR3 bases are TGTGCCAGCAGTGAAGGGGCGAGAACCGGGGAGCTGTTTTTT. This codes for CASSEGARTGELFF.

This clone has more than one count but fewer than ten. The chain uses TRBV27 and TRBJ1-1; no clear D. Germline CDR1 and CDR2: MNHEY and SMNVEV (reference sequence). V gave up 4 bases and J gave up 0 bases, with 6 bases separating them. There are 13 residues in the CDR3. The CDR3 is CASSSFLNTEAFF. CDR3 coding DNA: TGTGCCAGCAGTTCCTTTTTGAACACTGAAGCTTTCTTT.

This clone was observed a handful of times. The chain is built from TRBV6-2 or TRBV6-3 and TRBJ1-1; D remains ambiguous. Per the germline V gene, CDR1 is MNHEY and CDR2 is SVGEGT. The CDR3 extends over 14 amino acids. Trimming cost V 6 bases and J 1 base, with 12 bases left between them. This CDR3 is CASRRSGWNTEAFF. The DNA of the CDR3 is TGTGCCAGCAGGCGGTCGGGGTGGAACACTGAAGCTTTCTTT.

This clone was seen only once. The V and J genes are TRBV20-1 and TRBJ2-7; D remains unclear. The CDR3 is 11 residues long. Germline loops: CDR1 DFQATT, CDR2 SNEGSKA (reference sequence). The CDR3 DNA reads as TGCAGTGCGAAGTTGGACGACGATCAGTACGTC. Its protein product is CSAKLDDDQYV.

In the case of this clone: The junction shows a germline mismatch at one end, possibly a read error. V gene TRBV6-2 or TRBV6-3 combines with J gene TRBJ2-1, with 11 bases fitting TRBD2. Germline V gene lookup returns CDR1 MNHEY and CDR2 SVGEGT. This CDR3 comprises 15 residues. DNA for the CDR3: TGTGCCAGCAGTTACACTAGCGGGAGATTGAATGTGCAGGTCTTC. Residues: CASSYTSGRLNVQVF.

This chain connects TRBV20-1 to TRBJ1-1; TRBD1 aligns across 7 bases. The CDR3 is made up of 15 amino acids. V was clipped by 4 bases and J by 5 bases; unmatched bases: 13. CDR1 and CDR2 (germline): DFQATT, SNEGSKA (reference sequence). This chain's CDR3 is CSATRQGGRKTEAFF. In DNA, the CDR3 is TGCAGTGCTACTAGACAGGGAGGAAGAAAGACTGAAGCTTTCTTT.

This rearrangement joins TRBV7-2 to TRBJ1-2; D call uncertain. Germline V lookup: CDR1 SGHTA, CDR2 FQGNSA. The germline V and J ends were trimmed by 10 bases and 4 bases, with 16 bases remaining between them. CDR3 length equals 13 residues. CDR3 DNA sequence: TGTGCCACCGCCCCTACATATATCTATGGCTACACCTTC. The encoded protein is CATAPTYIYGYTF.

The chain joins TRBV12-3 or TRBV12-4 to TRBJ1-3, with unresolved D. The CDR3 length is 15 residues. The germline V and J ends were trimmed by 1 base and 1 base, with 8 bases remaining between them. The chain's CDR3 is CASSLVGESGNTIYF. The CDR3 region has the DNA TGTGCCAGCAGTTTAGTTGGGGAGTCTGGAAACACCATATATTTT.